Following are 5 T cell receptor beta chains from one sample sequenced in a study of beta chain features in type 1 diabetes (dated by TCRdb to 2016 to 2019). Library method: the immunoSEQ multiplex PCR assay. The entire isolated RNA was reverse transcribed using the High Capacity cDNA Reverse Transcription Kit, and thus expressed TCRB transcripts were sequenced. TCRdb holds this immuneACCESS table with in-frame rearrangements only. Some clones are missing; in checked studies, unresolved V genes explain under half, and the rest has no known cause. For this sample there are roughly 300,000 clones; approximately 8% appear just once. 0.44% of the sample belongs to the ten largest clones. The source material was central memory CD4+ T cells from blood. The receptor set was obtained from a woman aged 18-30 years in good health.

The chain joins TRBV11-2 to TRBJ2-3; no reliable D call. Germline V lookup: CDR1 SGHAT, CDR2 FQNNGV. The CDR3 extends over 13 amino acids. Trimming removed 3 bases at V and 9 bases at J, with 13 bases between. The CDR3 region has the DNA TGTGCCAGCAGCTTGATGCACGTGGACACGCAGTATTTT. As protein: CASSLMHVDTQYF.

The gene calls are TRBV12-5 and TRBJ2-1, with D perhaps TRBD2 (6 bases). Deletions cut 6 bases from V and 7 bases from J, with 13 bases between. The length of the CDR3 is 13 residues. Per germline, CDR1 LGHNT and CDR2 FRNRAP. DNA for the CDR3: TGTGCTAGTGGCCGGGACTTCGAGAATGAGCAGTTCTTC. Its protein is CASGRDFENEQFF.

In its sample, this clone was seen once. The chain employs TRBV2 and TRBJ2-1; no firm D call. CDR3 length: 10 residues. CDR1 and CDR2 (germline): SNHLY, FYNNEI. Trimming shortened V by 6 bases and J by 11 bases, and 8 bases separated the two germline ends. Written as DNA, the CDR3 is TGTGCCAGCAGCCAAGAAAAGCAGTTCTTC. Encoded protein: CASSQEKQFF.

The chain carries TRBV6-7 and TRBJ2-6, with 10 bases identical to TRBD1. TRBV6-7 is an open reading frame whose function is uncertain. The CDR3 covers 18 residues. Trimming removed 4 bases from V and 2 bases from J; junction bases left unmatched: 8. The CDR3 DNA is TGTGCCAGCAGTTCCATCGGGACAGGGGCTCCTGGGGCCAACGTCCTGACTTTC. This translates into CASSSIGTGAPGANVLTF.

This clone was counted between two and nine times. One end of the junction does not line up with germline, which may come from a read error. The chain has TRBV5-4 and TRBJ2-1; 7 bases match TRBD1. Germline CDR1 SGHNT, CDR2 YYREEE (reference sequence). The CDR3 runs to 18 residues. The CDR3 region has the DNA TGCGCCAGCAGCCAAGGAATGCTCGTGAGGGGGCTCGGCAATGAGCAGTTCTTC. Residues: CASSQGMLVRGLGNEQFF.